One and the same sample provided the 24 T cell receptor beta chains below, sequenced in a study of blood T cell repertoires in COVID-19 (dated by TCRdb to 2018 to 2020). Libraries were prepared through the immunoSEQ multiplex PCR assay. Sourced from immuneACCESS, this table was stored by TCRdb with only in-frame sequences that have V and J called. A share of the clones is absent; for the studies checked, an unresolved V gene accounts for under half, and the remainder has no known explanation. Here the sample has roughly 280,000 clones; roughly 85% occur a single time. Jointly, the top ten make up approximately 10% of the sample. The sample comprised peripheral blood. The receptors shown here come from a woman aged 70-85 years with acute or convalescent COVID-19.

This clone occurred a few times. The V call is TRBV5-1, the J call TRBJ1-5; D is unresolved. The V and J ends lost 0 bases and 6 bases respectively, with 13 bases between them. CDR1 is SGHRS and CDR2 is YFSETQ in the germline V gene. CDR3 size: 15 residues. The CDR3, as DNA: TGCGCCAGCAGCTTGGCCGGGGAGGGAGGTCAGCCCCAGCATTTT. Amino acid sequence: CASSLAGEGGQPQHF.

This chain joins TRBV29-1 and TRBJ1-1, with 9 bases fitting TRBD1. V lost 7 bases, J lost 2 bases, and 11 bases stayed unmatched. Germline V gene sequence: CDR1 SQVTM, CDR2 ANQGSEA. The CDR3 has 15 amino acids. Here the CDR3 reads CSAVGVQGANTEAFF. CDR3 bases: TGCAGCGCCGTAGGGGTACAGGGGGCCAACACTGAAGCTTTCTTT. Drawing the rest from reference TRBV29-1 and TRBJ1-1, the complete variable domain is SAVISQKPSRDICQRGTSLTIQCQVDSQVTMMFWYRQQPGQSLTLIATANQGSEATYESGFVIDKFPISRPNLTFSTLTVSNMSPEDSSIYLCSAVGVQGANTEAFFGQGTRLTVV.

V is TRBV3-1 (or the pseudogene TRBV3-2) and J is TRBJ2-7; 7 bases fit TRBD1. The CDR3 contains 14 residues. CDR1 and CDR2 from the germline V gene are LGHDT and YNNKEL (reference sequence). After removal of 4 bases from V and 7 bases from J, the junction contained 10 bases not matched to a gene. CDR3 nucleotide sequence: TGTGCCAGCAGCCTTCTCGGACAGGCCCAAGAGCAGTACTTC. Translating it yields CASSLLGQAQEQYF.

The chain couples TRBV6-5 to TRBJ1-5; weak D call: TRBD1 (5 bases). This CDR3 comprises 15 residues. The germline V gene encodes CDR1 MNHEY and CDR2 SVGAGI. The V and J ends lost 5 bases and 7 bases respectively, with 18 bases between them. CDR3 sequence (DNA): TGTGCCAGCAGTCCACCCAGGGATTTCAGGCAGCCCCAGCATTTT. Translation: CASSPPRDFRQPQHF.

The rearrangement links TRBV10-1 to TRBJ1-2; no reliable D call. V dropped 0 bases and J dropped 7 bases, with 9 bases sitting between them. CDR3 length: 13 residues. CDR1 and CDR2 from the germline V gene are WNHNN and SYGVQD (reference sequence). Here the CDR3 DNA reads TGCGCCAGCAGTGAGTCGTTGGGCTCTGGCTACACCTTC. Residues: CASSESLGSGYTF.

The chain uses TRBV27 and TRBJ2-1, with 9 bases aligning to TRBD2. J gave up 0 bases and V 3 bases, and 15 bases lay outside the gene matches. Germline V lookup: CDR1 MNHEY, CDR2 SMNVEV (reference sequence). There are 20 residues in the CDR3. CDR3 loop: CASSFTLKGSGGHSYNEQFF. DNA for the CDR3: TGTGCCAGCAGTTTCACTCTGAAAGGTAGCGGGGGACACTCCTACAATGAGCAGTTCTTC.

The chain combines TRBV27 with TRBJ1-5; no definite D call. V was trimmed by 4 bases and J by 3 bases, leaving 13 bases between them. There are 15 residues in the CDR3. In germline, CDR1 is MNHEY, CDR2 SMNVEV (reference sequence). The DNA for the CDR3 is TGTGCCAGCAGTTCAAGTGCGAAGAACAATCAGCCCCAGCATTTT. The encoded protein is CASSSSAKNNQPQHF.

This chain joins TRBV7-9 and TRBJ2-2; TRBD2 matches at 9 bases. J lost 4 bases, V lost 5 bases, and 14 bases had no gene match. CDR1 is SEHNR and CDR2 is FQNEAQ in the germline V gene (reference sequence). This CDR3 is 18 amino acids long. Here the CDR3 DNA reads TGTGCCAGCAGCCCGACTTTGCGGGGGGGCCAGGGCACCGGGGAGCTGTTTTTT. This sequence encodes CASSPTLRGGQGTGELFF.

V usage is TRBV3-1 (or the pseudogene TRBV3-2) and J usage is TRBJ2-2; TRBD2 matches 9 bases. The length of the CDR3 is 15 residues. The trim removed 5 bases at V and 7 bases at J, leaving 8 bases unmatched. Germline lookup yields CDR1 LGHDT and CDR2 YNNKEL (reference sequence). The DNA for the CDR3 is TGTGCCAGCAGCATTAGCGGGGGTGGTCACGGGGAGCTGTTTTTT. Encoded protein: CASSISGGGHGELFF.

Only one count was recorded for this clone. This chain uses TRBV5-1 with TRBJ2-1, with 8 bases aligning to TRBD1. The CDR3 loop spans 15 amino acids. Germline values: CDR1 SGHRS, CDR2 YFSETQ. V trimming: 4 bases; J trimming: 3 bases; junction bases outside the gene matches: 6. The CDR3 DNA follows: TGCGCCAGCAGCCCTGGACAGGGAAACTACAATGAGCAGTTCTTC. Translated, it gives CASSPGQGNYNEQFF.

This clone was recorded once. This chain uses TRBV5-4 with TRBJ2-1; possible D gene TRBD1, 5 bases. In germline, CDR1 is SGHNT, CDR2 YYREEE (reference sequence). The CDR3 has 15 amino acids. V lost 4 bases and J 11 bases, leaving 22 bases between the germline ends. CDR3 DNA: TGTGCCAGCAGCGATGATGGTCAAGGGGTTCCTAAGCAGTTCTTC. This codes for CASSDDGQGVPKQFF.

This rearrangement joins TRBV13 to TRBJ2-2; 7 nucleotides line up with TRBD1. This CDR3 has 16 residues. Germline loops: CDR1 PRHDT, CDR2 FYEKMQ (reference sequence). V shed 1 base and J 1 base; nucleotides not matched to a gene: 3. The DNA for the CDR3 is TGTGCCAGCAGCTTAGTGAGGACAGGGAACACCGGGGAGCTGTTTTTT. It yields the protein CASSLVRTGNTGELFF.

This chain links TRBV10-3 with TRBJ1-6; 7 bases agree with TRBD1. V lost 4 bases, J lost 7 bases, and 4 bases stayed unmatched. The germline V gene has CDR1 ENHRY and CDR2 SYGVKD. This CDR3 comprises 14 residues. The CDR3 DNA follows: TGTGCCATCAGTGTCGGGGACAGAAATTCACCCCTCCACTTT. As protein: CAISVGDRNSPLHF.

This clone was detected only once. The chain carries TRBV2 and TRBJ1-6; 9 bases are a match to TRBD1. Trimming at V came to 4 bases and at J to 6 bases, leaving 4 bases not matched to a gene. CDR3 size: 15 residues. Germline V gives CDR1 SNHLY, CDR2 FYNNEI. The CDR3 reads CASSGQGGSNSPLHF. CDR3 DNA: TGTGCCAGCAGTGGACAGGGGGGGTCTAATTCACCCCTCCACTTT.

The CDR3, as DNA: TGTGCCAGCTGGCCCCGGCAGGGAGGAAACAATGAGCAGTTCTTC. Translating it yields CASWPRQGGNNEQFF. The chain carries TRBV6-5 and TRBJ2-1; weak D call: TRBD2 (6 bases). The CDR3 runs to 15 residues. The V and J ends lost 8 bases and 5 bases respectively, with 19 bases between them. The germline gives CDR1 MNHEY, CDR2 SVGAGI.

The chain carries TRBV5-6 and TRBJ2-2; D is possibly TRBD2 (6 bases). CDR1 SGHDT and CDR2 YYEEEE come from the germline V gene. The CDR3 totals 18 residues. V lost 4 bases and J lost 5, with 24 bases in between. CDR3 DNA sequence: TGTGCCAGCAGCCAGCAACGTGGGCAGTGGCGGGGTACCGGGGAGCTGTTTTTT. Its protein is CASSQQRGQWRGTGELFF.

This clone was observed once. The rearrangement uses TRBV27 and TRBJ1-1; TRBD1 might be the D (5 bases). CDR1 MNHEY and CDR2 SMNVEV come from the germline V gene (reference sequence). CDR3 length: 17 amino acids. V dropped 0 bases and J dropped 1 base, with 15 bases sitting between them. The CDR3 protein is CASSLSAGRAGNTEAFF. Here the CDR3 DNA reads TGTGCCAGCAGTTTATCAGCGGGACGGGCCGGGAACACTGAAGCTTTCTTT.

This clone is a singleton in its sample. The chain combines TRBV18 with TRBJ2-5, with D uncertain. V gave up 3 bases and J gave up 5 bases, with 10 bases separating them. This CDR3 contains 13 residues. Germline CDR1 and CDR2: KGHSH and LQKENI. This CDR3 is CASSPSSWETQYF. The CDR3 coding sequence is TGTGCCAGCTCACCTTCGAGCTGGGAGACCCAGTACTTC.

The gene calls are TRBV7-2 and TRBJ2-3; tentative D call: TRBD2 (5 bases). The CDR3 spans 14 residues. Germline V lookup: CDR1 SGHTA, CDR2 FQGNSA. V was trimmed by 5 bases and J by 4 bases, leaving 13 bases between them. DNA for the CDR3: TGTGCCAGCAGCCCGCGGGCGACCCCAGATACGCAGTATTTT. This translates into CASSPRATPDTQYF.

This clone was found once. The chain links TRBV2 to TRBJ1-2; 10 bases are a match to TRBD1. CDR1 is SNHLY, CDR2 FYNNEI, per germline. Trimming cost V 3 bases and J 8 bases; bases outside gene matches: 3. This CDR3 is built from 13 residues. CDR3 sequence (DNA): TGTGCCAGCAGTGAGACAGGGGGCCGAGGCTACACCTTC. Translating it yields CASSETGGRGYTF.

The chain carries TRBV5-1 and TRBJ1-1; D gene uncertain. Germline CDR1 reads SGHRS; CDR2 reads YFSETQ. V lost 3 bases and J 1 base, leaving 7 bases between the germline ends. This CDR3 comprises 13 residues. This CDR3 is CASSWQANTEAFF. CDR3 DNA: TGCGCCAGCAGCTGGCAGGCGAACACTGAAGCTTTCTTT.

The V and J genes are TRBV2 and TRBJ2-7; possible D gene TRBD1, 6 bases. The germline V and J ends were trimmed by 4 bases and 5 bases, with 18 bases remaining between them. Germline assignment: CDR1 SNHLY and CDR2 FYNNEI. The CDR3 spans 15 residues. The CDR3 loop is CASSGTNRRGDEQYF. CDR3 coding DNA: TGTGCCAGCAGTGGGACCAACCGCAGGGGAGACGAGCAGTACTTC.

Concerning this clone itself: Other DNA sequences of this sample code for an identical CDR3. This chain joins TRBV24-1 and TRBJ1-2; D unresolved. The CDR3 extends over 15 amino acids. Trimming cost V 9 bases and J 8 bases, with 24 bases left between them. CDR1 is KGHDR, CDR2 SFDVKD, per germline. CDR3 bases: TGTGCCACCGCCAGCGGCGGAAGTGGAGGAAGAGGCTACACCTTC. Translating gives CATASGGSGGRGYTF.

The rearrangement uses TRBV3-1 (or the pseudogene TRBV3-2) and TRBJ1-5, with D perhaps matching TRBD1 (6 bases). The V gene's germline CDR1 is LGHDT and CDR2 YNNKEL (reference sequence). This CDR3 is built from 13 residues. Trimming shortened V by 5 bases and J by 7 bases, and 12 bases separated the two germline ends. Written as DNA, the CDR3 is TGTGCCAGCAGCTCTACAGGGCAACAGCCCCAGCATTTT. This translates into CASSSTGQQPQHF.